These 17 T cell receptor beta chains came from one sample sequenced in a study of T-cell memory formation after mild COVID-19. TCRdb processed the 5' RACE reads anew with MiXCR; each CDR3 protein has one entry. This repertoire shows some 150,000 distinct CDR3 sequences, more than 13% found once; its top ten account for about 26%. Sequenced material: PBMCs or a T cell subset sorted from them (not recorded which). All receptors come from an adult woman who had mild COVID-19 (a few samples of this study predate the infection). Cell type and time point are not known.

In this sample, this clonotype turned up a few times. The chain has TRBV9 and TRBJ2-3; D possibly corresponds to TRBD2 (5 bases). This CDR3 has 15 residues. V lost 4 bases to trimming and J lost 6 bases, with 18 bases between them. Germline lookup yields CDR1 SGDLS and CDR2 YYNGEE. CDR3 coding DNA: TGTGCCAGCAGCACCCCCTCCGGGATTGAGGATACGCAGTATTTT. Protein sequence: CASSTPSGIEDTQYF.

This clonotype has ten or more counts. The genes are TRBV7-6 and TRBJ1-1; TRBD1 matches at 9 bases. The CDR3 consists of 15 residues. Germline assignment: CDR1 SGHVS and CDR2 FNYEAQ. Trimming cost V 5 bases and J 1 base; bases outside gene matches: 5. CDR3 sequence reads: CASSDSGQGNTEAFF. In DNA form, the CDR3 reads TGTGCCAGCAGCGACTCGGGACAGGGGAACACTGAAGCTTTCTTT.

This clonotype was seen a few times. The chain is built from TRBV7-8 and TRBJ2-7, with D uncertain. Germline V gene sequence: CDR1 SGHVS, CDR2 FQNEAQ. The V end lost 3 bases, the J end lost 2 bases, and 11 bases lay between the germline ends. The CDR3 has 14 amino acids. CDR3 nucleotide sequence: TGTGCCAGCAGCTTTCCTACAGAGACCTACGAGCAGTACTTC. Translating gives CASSFPTETYEQYF.

The chain links TRBV7-9 to TRBJ1-2; D is unclear. Germline loops: CDR1 SEHNR, CDR2 FQNEAQ (reference sequence). Trimming stripped 0 bases from V and 4 bases from J, with 6 bases between. The CDR3 runs to 13 residues. The chain's CDR3 is CASSLAAGYGYTF. The CDR3 DNA reads TGTGCCAGCAGCTTAGCGGCGGGCTATGGCTACACCTTC.

This clonotype showed up many times. The chain carries TRBV12-3 or TRBV12-4 and TRBJ1-1; D ambiguous. The CDR3 is made up of 11 amino acids. Between the trimmed V and J ends, which lost 6 bases and 2 bases, there was a span of 4 bases. CDR3 sequence reads: CASRLNTEAFF. CDR3 bases: TGTGCCAGCAGACTTAACACTGAAGCTTTCTTT.

The V gene is TRBV29-1, the J gene TRBJ1-2; TRBD1 matches at 7 bases. The CDR3 length is 13 residues. Germline V gene data show CDR1 as SQVTM and CDR2 as ANQGSEA. J lost 5 bases, V lost 6 bases, and 9 bases had no gene match. The CDR3 loop is CSVLTGEEYGYTF. For the CDR3, the DNA is TGCAGCGTCTTAACAGGGGAAGAGTATGGCTACACCTTC. Together with reference TRBV29-1 and TRBJ1-2, the CDR3 gives the full variable domain: SAVISQKPSRDICQRGTSLTIQCQVDSQVTMMFWYRQQPGQSLTLIATANQGSEATYESGFVIDKFPISRPNLTFSTLTVSNMSPEDSSIYLCSVLTGEEYGYTFGSGTRLTVV.

To note about this clonotype: Given a much more abundant clone one base away, this may be a read error. The chain carries TRBV7-3 and TRBJ2-1, with D possibly matching TRBD1 (5 bases). Trimming shortened V by 1 base and J by 7 bases, and 5 bases separated the two germline ends. The CDR3 runs 12 residues. CDR1 and CDR2 (germline): SGHTA, FQGTGA. CDR3 in amino acids: CASSLKGNEQFF. The CDR3 DNA is TGTGCCAGCAGCTTAAAGGGGAATGAGCAGTTCTTC.

The J gene is TRBJ1-2, the V gene TRBV24-1; 7 nucleotides agree with TRBD1. V was pared by 2 bases and J by 2 bases, with 1 base of the junction left unmatched. The CDR3 extends over 14 amino acids. CDR1 KGHDR and CDR2 SFDVKD come from the germline V gene. CDR3 protein: CATSDSTGNYGYTF. Written as DNA, the CDR3 is TGTGCCACCAGTGATTCGACAGGGAACTATGGCTACACCTTC.

This clonotype has at least ten counts. This chain connects TRBV5-5 to TRBJ2-7; 11 bases fit TRBD1. The CDR3 runs to 14 residues. Trimming removed 3 bases from V and 3 bases from J; junction bases left unmatched: 2. Germline values: CDR1 SGHKS, CDR2 YYEKEE (reference sequence). The CDR3 is CASSSGTGGYEQYF. The CDR3 nucleotides are TGTGCCAGCAGCTCCGGGACAGGGGGCTACGAGCAGTACTTC.

The chain recombines TRBV5-1 with TRBJ1-1; 7 bases match TRBD1. The V gene's germline CDR1 is SGHRS and CDR2 YFSETQ. The CDR3 runs 17 residues. Trimming at V came to 0 bases and at J to 1 base, leaving 9 bases not matched to a gene. For the CDR3, the DNA is TGCGCCAGCAGCTTGGGCCCAGGGGGAGAGGGGAACACTGAAGCTTTCTTT. It yields the protein CASSLGPGGEGNTEAFF.

The rearrangement links TRBV24-1 to TRBJ2-3, with D uncertain. Trimming left V 4 bases short and J 1 base short, with 11 bases between. The CDR3 sequence is 15 residues long. Germline CDR1 reads KGHDR; CDR2 reads SFDVKD. The DNA of the CDR3 is TGTGCCACCAGTGAACCGGAATCGGGCACAGATACGCAGTATTTT. Its translation is CATSEPESGTDTQYF.

This clonotype was observed a handful of times. The J gene is TRBJ2-1, the V gene TRBV4-1; 12 bases align to TRBD2. Trimming took 0 bases from V and 5 from J; bases not matched to a gene: 2. This CDR3 comprises 16 residues. Germline CDR1 is MGHRA and CDR2 is YSYEKL. CDR3: CASSQDLAGGHNEQFF. The CDR3 nucleotides are TGCGCCAGCAGCCAAGATCTAGCGGGGGGGCACAATGAGCAGTTCTTC.

This clonotype appeared a few times. The J gene is TRBJ2-7, the V gene TRBV4-1, with 8 bases identical to TRBD1. With 0 bases clipped from V and 3 bases from J, the junction kept 4 bases outside the gene matches. Germline assignment: CDR1 MGHRA and CDR2 YSYEKL. This CDR3 contains 15 residues. The CDR3 spells CASSQEGRGLYEQYF. CDR3 DNA sequence: TGCGCCAGCAGCCAAGAGGGCAGGGGGCTCTACGAGCAGTACTTC.

CDR3 bases: TGTGCCAGCAGTCGACAGGGGGGAGAGACCCAGTACTTC. Translated: CASSRQGGETQYF. The chain has TRBV28 and TRBJ2-5, with 9 bases lining up with TRBD1. Germline CDR1 is MDHEN and CDR2 is SYDVKM. V lost 5 bases, J lost 4 bases, and 2 bases stayed unmatched. This CDR3 is 13 amino acids long. Combining the CDR3 with reference TRBV28 and TRBJ2-5 gives the whole variable domain DVKVTQSSRYLVKRTGEKVFLECVQDMDHENMFWYRQDPGLGLRLIYFSYDVKMKEKGDIPEGYSVSREKKERFSLILESASTNQTSMYLCASSRQGGETQYFGPGTRLLVL.

This clonotype was seen many times. The chain has TRBV3-1 and TRBJ2-3; 10 positions agree with TRBD2. The V segment lost 0 bases and the J segment 1 base; nucleotides outside the gene matches: 4. CDR3 size: 17 residues. Germline V CDR1 and CDR2: LGHDT, YNNKEL (reference sequence). DNA for the CDR3: TGTGCCAGCAGCCAAGAATGGACTAGCGGACGCACAGATACGCAGTATTTT. Translating it yields CASSQEWTSGRTDTQYF.

V gene TRBV29-1 combines with J gene TRBJ2-3, with 7 positions matching TRBD2. From germline, CDR1 is SQVTM and CDR2 ANQGSEA. J lost 6 bases, V lost 5 bases, and 14 bases had no gene match. This CDR3 is 15 amino acids long. CDR3 residues: CSVLLYSGSADTQYF. In nucleotides, the CDR3 is TGCAGCGTTCTTCTATATAGCGGGTCTGCGGATACGCAGTATTTT.

This sequence joins TRBV15 and TRBJ1-2; 11 bases align to TRBD1. CDR3 size: 15 residues. CDR1 and CDR2 from the germline V gene are LNHNV and YYDKDF (reference sequence). After removal of 5 bases from V and 2 bases from J, the junction contained 4 bases not matched to a gene. The CDR3 region has the DNA TGTGCCACCAGCGACCGGGACAGGGGGAACTATGGCTACACCTTC. Protein: CATSDRDRGNYGYTF.